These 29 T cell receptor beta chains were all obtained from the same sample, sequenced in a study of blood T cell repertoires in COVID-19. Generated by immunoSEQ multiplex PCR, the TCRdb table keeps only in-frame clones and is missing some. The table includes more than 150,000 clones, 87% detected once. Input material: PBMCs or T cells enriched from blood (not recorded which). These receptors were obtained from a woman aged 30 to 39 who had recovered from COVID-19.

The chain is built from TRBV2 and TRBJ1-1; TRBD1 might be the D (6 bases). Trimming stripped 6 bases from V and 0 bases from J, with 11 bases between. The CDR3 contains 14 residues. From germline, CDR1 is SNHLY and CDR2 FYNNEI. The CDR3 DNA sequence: TGTGCCAGCAGGACAGGACAAATGAACACTGAAGCTTTCTTT. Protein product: CASRTGQMNTEAFF.

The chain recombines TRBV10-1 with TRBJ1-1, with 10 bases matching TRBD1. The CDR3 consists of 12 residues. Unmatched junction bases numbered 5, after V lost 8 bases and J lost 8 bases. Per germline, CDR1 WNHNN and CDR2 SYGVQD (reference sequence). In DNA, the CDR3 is TGCGCCAGCGGGACAGGGGAAACAGAAGCTTTCTTT. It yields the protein CASGTGETEAFF.

CDR3: CASSRNRDYSTDTQYF. CDR3 DNA: TGCGCCAGCAGCCGAAACCGGGACTACAGCACAGATACGCAGTATTTT. The genes are TRBV4-3 and TRBJ2-3, with TRBD2 identical over 7 bases. J lost 0 bases, V lost 4 bases, and 7 bases had no gene match. In germline, CDR1 is LGHNA, CDR2 YSLEER. The CDR3 is 16 amino acids.

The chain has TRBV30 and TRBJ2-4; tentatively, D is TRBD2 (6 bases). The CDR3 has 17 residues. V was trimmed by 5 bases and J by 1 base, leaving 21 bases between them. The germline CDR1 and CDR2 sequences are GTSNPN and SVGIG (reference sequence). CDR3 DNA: TGTGCCTGGCGAGTAAAACGGGACTCACTGGCCAAAAACATTCAGTACTTC. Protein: CAWRVKRDSLAKNIQYF. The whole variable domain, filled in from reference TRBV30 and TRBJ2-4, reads SQTIHQWPATLVQPVGSPLSLECTVEGTSNPNLYWYRQAAGRGLQLLFYSVGIGQISSEVPQNLSASRPQDRQFILSSKKLLLSDSGFYLCAWRVKRDSLAKNIQYFGAGTRLSVL.

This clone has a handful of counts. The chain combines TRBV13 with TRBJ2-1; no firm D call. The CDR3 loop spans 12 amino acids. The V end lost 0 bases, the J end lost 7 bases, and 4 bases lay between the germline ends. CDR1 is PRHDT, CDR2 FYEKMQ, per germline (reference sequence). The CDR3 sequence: CASSLGGNEQFF. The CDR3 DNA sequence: TGTGCCAGCAGCTTAGGCGGTAATGAGCAGTTCTTC. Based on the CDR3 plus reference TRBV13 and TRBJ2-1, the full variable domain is AAGVIQSPRHLIKEKRETATLKCYPIPRHDTVYWYQQGPGQDPQFLISFYEKMQSDKGSIPDRFSAQQFSDYHSELNMSSLELGDSALYFCASSLGGNEQFFGPGTRLTVL.

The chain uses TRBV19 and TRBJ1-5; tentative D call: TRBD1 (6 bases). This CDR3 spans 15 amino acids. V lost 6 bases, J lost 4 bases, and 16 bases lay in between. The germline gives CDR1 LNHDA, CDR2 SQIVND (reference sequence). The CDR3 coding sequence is TGTGCCAGTAGACCCGACAGGTTTTCGAATCAGCCCCAGCATTTT. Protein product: CASRPDRFSNQPQHF.

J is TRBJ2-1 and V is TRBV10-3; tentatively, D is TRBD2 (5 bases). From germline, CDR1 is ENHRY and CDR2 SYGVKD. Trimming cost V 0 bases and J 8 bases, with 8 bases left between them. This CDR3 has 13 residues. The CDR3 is CAISESAEDEQFF. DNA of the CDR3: TGTGCCATCAGTGAGTCGGCGGAGGATGAGCAGTTCTTC.

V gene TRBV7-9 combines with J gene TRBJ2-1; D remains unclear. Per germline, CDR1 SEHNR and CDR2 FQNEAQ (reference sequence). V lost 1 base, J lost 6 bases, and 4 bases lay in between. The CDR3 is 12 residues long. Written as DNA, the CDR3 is TGTGCCAGCAGCTTAGTCGGCAATGAGCAGTTCTTC. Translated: CASSLVGNEQFF.

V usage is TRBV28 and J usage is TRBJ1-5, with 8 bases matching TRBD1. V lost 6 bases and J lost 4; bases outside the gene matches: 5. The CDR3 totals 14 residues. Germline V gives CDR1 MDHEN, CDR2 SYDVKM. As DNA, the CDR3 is TGTGCCAGCAGGGACAGGGCCCGGAATCAGCCCCAGCATTTT. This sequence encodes CASRDRARNQPQHF.

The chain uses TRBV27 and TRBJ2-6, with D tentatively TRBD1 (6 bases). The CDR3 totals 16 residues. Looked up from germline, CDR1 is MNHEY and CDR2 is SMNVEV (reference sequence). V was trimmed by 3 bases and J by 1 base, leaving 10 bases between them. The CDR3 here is CASSFLQGSGANVLTF. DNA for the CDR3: TGTGCCAGCAGTTTCCTACAGGGATCTGGGGCCAACGTCCTGACTTTC.

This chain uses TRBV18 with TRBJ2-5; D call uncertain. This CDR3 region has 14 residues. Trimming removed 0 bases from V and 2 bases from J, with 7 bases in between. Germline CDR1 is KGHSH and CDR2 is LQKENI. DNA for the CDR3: TGTGCCAGCTCACCACCGGCAGTACAAGAGACCCAGTACTTC. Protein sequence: CASSPPAVQETQYF.

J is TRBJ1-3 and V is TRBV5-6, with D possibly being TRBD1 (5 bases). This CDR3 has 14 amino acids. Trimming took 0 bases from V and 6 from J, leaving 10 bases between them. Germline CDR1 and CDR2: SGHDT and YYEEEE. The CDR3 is CASSLGQNLNTIYF. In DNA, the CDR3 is TGTGCCAGCAGCTTGGGACAGAACCTAAACACCATATATTTT. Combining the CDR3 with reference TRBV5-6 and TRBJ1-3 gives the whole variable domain DAGVTQSPTHLIKTRGQQVTLRCSPKSGHDTVSWYQQALGQGPQFIFQYYEEEERQRGNFPDRFSGHQFPNYSSELNVNALLLGDSALYLCASSLGQNLNTIYFGEGSWLTVV.

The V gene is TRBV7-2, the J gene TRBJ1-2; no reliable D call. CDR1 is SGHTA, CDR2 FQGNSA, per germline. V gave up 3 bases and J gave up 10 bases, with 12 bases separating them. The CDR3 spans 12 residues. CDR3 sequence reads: CASSFPLGLYTF. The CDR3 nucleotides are TGTGCCAGCAGCTTCCCGCTGGGCCTCTACACCTTC.

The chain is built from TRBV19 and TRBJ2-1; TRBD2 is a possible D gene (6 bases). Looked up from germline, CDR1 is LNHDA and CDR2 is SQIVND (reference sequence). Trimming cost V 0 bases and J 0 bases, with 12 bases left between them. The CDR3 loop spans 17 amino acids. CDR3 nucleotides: TGTGCCAGTAGTATAGAACCGGGACTCAGCTCCTACAATGAGCAGTTCTTC. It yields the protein CASSIEPGLSSYNEQFF.

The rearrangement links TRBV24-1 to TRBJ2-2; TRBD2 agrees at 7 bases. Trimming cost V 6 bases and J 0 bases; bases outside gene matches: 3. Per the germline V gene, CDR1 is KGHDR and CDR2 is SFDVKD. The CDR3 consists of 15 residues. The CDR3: CATSSSGANTGELFF. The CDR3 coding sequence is TGTGCCACCAGTTCGAGCGGGGCGAACACCGGGGAGCTGTTTTTT.

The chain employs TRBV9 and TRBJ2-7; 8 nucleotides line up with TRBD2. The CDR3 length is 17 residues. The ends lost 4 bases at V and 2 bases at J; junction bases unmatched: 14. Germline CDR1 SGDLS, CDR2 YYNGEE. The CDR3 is CASSLGLASENTYEQYF. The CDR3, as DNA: TGTGCCAGCAGCCTCGGACTAGCCTCCGAGAATACCTACGAGCAGTACTTC.

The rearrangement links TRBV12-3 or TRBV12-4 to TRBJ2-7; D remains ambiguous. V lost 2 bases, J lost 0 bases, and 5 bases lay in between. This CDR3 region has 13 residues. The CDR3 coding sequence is TGTGCCAGCAGTTTACGTCTCTCCTACGAGCAGTACTTC. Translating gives CASSLRLSYEQYF.

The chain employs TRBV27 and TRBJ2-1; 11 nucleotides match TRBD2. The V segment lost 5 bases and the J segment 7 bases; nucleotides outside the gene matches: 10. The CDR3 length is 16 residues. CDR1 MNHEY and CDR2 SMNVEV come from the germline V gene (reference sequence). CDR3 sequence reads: CASSRALSGGGNEQFF. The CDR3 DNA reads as TGTGCCAGCAGTCGGGCCCTTAGCGGGGGGGGTAATGAGCAGTTCTTC.

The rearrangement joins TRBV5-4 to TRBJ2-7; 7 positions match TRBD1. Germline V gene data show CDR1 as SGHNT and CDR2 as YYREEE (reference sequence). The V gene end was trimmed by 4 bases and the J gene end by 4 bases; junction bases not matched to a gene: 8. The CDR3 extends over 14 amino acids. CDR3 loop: CASSVGQLEYEQYF. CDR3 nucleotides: TGTGCCAGCAGCGTGGGACAGTTGGAGTACGAGCAGTACTTC.

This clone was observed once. CDR3 in amino acids: CASSLTVNQPQHF. The CDR3 coding sequence is TGTGCCAGCAGCTTGACAGTTAATCAGCCCCAGCATTTT. V gene TRBV11-3 combines with J gene TRBJ1-5, with D tentatively TRBD1 (5 bases). The germline V gene has CDR1 SGHNT and CDR2 YENEEA. CDR3 size: 13 residues. V dropped 3 bases and J dropped 4 bases, with 7 bases sitting between them.

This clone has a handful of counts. The CDR3 loop is CATSDRGQPQHF. The CDR3 bases are TGTGCCACCAGTGATAGAGGCCAGCCCCAGCATTTT. The gene calls are TRBV24-1 and TRBJ1-5; D uncertain. V was shortened by 3 bases and J by 7 bases, with 6 bases between the two germline ends. The germline CDR1 and CDR2 sequences are KGHDR and SFDVKD. The CDR3 length is 12 residues.

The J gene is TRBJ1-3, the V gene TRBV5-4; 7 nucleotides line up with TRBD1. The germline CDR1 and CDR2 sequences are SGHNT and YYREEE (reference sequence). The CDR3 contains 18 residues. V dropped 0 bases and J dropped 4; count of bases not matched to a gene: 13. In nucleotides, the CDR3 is TGTGCCAGCAGCTTGGGCCTTTCTACAGGGGTCTACGGAAACACCATATATTTT. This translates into CASSLGLSTGVYGNTIYF.

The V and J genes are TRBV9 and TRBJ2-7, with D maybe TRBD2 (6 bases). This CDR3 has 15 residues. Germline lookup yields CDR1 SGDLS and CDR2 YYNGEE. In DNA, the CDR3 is TGTCCGAGCGAGGGATTGCGGGAATACCTCTACGAGCAGTACTTC. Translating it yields CPSEGLREYLYEQYF.

CDR3 sequence: CASSYSTGSFNEKLFF. In DNA form, the CDR3 reads TGTGCCAGCAGTTACTCCACAGGATCGTTTAATGAAAAACTGTTTTTT. This chain connects TRBV6-5 to TRBJ1-4; a weak D match, TRBD1 (5 bases). The CDR3 consists of 16 residues. Trimming shortened V by 0 bases and J by 4 bases, and 12 bases separated the two germline ends. Germline V gene data show CDR1 as MNHEY and CDR2 as SVGAGI.

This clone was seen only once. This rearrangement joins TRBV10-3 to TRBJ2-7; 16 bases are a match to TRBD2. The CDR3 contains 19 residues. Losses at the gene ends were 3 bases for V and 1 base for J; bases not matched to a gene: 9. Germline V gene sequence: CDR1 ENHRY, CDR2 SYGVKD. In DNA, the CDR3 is TGTGCCATCAGTGATCGGGGACTAGCGGGAGGGAGGGCATCCTACGAGCAGTACTTC. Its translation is CAISDRGLAGGRASYEQYF.

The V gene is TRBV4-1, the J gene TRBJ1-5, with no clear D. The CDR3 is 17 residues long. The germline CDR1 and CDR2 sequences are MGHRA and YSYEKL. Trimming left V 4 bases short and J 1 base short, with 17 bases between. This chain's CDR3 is CASSPNIGEESNQPQHF. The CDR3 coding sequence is TGCGCCAGCAGCCCCAATATTGGCGAGGAGAGCAATCAGCCCCAGCATTTT.

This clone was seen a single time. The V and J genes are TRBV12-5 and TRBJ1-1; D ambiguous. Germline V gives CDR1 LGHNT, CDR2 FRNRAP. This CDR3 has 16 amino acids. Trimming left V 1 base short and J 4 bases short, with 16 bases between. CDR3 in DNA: TGTGCTAGTGGTTTGGCACCCTCGCGGGTCGGCACTGAAGCTTTCTTT. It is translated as CASGLAPSRVGTEAFF. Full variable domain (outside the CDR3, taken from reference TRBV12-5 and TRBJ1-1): DARVTQTPRHKVTEMGQEVTMRCQPILGHNTVFWYRQTMMQGLELLAYFRNRAPLDDSGMPKDRFSAEMPDATLATLKIQPSEPRDSAVYFCASGLAPSRVGTEAFFGQGTRLTVV.

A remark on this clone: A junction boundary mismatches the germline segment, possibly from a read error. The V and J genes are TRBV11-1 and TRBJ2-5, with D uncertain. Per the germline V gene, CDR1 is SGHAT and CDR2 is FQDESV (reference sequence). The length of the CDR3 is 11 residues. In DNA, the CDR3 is TGTGCCAGTAGCTCTGCGGAGACCCAGTACTTC. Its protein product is CASSSAETQYF.

The CDR3 sequence is CASSPDRGGYGYTF. DNA of the CDR3: TGTGCCAGCAGTCCTGACAGGGGGGGATATGGCTACACCTTC. The chain joins TRBV3-1 (or the pseudogene TRBV3-2) to TRBJ1-2, with 9 bases fitting TRBD1. Trimming cost V 6 bases and J 5 bases; bases outside gene matches: 7. Germline V gives CDR1 LGHDT, CDR2 YNNKEL (reference sequence). CDR3 length equals 14 residues.